One T cell receptor (beta chain) is described in this entry. This entry is derived from a study of T cell responses to AZD1222 COVID-19 vaccine. Only in-frame clones appear in the TCRdb table, and some are missing; sequencing was by immunoSEQ multiplex PCR. This sample has 60,000 to 85,000 clones; around 80% occur once, and the top ten carry 25% to 30%. The V gene's germline CDR1 is MNHEY and CDR2 SVGEGT. This CDR3 contains 14 residues. V dropped 6 bases and J dropped 5 bases, with 14 bases sitting between them. The receptor was derived from an adult who received the MenACWY meningococcal vaccine as a control. This material consisted of peripheral blood, taken 28 days after the second dose of the MenACWY control vaccine. The V and J genes are TRBV6-2 or TRBV6-3 and TRBJ1-3; the D gene is possibly TRBD1 (5 bases). This chain's CDR3 is CASSPPDTRNTIYF. DNA for the CDR3: TGTGCCAGCAGCCCCCCGGACACCAGAAACACCATATATTTT.